This entry features one T cell receptor (beta chain) sequence. Its specificity is not known. The sample originates from a study of cytomegalovirus exposure and HLA in healthy donors. Study details: The same platform as the roughly 670 first-cohort repertoires was used for the 120 or so validation repertoires, a later analysis reported. General study findings and limits: Most TCRs appeared rarely, but some public TCRs recurred in many donors. Specificity of three CMV-associated chains for CMV antigens was verified in vitro.

Data came from immunoSEQ multiplex PCR; TCRdb stores just in-frame clones and leaves some out. The table has 150,000 or so clones, around 89% seen once. The sequencing input was PBMCs. The sequence came from a woman aged 30 to 39 in good health and CMV-seropositive.

In DNA form, the CDR3 reads TGTGCCAGCAGCTCAGGGGATCTTTACACTGAAGCTTTCTTT. It translates to CASSSGDLYTEAFF. The genes are TRBV5-8 and TRBJ1-1; a possible D gene is TRBD1 (6 bases). Trimming removed 3 bases from V and 3 bases from J, with 12 bases in between. The CDR3 consists of 14 residues. Germline V lookup: CDR1 SGHTS, CDR2 YDEGEE. Full variable domain (missing parts from reference TRBV5-8 and TRBJ1-1): EAGVTQSPTHLIKTRGQQATLRCSPISGHTSVYWYQQALGLGLQFLLWYDEGEERNRGNFPPRFSGRQFPNYSSELNVNALELEDSALYLCASSSGDLYTEAFFGQGTRLTVV.